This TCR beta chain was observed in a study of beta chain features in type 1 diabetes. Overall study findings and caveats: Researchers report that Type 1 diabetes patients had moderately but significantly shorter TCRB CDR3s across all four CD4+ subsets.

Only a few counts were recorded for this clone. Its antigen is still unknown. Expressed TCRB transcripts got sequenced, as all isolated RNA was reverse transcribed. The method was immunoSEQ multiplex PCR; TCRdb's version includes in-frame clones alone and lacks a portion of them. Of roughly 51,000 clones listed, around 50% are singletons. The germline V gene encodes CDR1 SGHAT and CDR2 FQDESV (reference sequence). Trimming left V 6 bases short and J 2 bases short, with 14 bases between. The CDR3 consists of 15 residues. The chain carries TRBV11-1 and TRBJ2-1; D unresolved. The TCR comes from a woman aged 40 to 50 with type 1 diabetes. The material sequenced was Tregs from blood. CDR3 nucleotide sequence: TGTGCCAGCAGGCCCCGAGGCAGCGCCTACAATGAGCAGTTCTTC. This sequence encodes CASRPRGSAYNEQFF.